One and the same sample provided the 8 T cell receptor beta chains below, sequenced in a study of molecular identifiers for immune sequencing clone quantification. MiXCR, run by TCRdb on the PCR reads, gives a single entry per CDR3 protein. The sample yields 460,000 or so distinct CDR3 sequences, about a quarter seen once. Material: naive CD8+ T cells from blood, with Jurkat cell RNA spiked in. Subset specified: FACS-sorted CD8+CD4-CCR7+CD45RA+ naive T cells. The receptor source for this set is a human donor in good health. Some libraries in this study had Jurkat cell RNA spiked in.

In the case of this clonotype: A much larger clone lies one base from this, so it may be a read error. V usage is TRBV7-9 and J usage is TRBJ1-1; D is unresolved. Trimming pared 5 bases from V and 0 bases from J, leaving 10 bases between. Germline loops: CDR1 SEHNR, CDR2 FQNEAQ (reference sequence). There are 14 residues in the CDR3. CDR3 sequence reads: CASSTHGMNTEAFF. CDR3 nucleotide sequence: TGTGCCAGCAGCACCCACGGCATGAACACTGAAGCTTTCTTT. The full variable domain, rest sourced from reference TRBV7-9 and TRBJ1-1, is DTGVSQNPRHKITKRGQNVTFRCDPISEHNRLYWYRQTLGQGPEFLTYFQNEAQLEKSRLLSDRFSAERPKGSFSTLEIQRTEQGDSAMYLCASSTHGMNTEAFFGQGTRLTVV.

Points on this clonotype: At one boundary the junction diverges from the germline segment, which might be a read error. Written as DNA, the CDR3 is TGTGCCGGCAGCATAATTGGAGACAGCCTACAAGAGACCCAGTACTTC. Translation: CAGSIIGDSLQETQYF. This sequence joins TRBV3-1 and TRBJ2-5; possibly TRBD1 for D (5 bases). CDR1 and CDR2 from the germline V gene are LGHDT and YNNKEL (reference sequence). CDR3 length: 16 residues.

The chain has TRBV6-2 or TRBV6-3 and TRBJ1-2; D unresolved. V lost 5 bases to trimming and J lost 4 bases, with 11 bases between them. This CDR3 is 13 amino acids long. Germline CDR1 and CDR2: MNHEY and SVGEGT. The CDR3 DNA is TGTGCCAGCAGTCCCGGGTCCATCTATGGCTACACCTTC. This translates into CASSPGSIYGYTF.

As regards this clonotype: A much larger clone lies a single base off, so this may be a read error. The V gene is TRBV27, the J gene TRBJ1-5, with D maybe TRBD1 (6 bases). This CDR3 has 15 residues. Germline V lookup: CDR1 MNHEY, CDR2 SMNVEV (reference sequence). The CDR3 bases are TGTGCCGGCAGTTTACAGGGACATAGCAATCAGCCCCAGCATTTT. Its protein is CAGSLQGHSNQPQHF.

On this clonotype itself: Germline and junction disagree at one end, which may indicate a read error. The chain recombines TRBV30 with TRBJ2-2, with TRBD1 as a possible D gene (6 bases). CDR1 and CDR2 from the germline V gene are GTSNPN and SVGIG (reference sequence). CDR3 length: 13 residues. This CDR3 reads CACSDRNTGEMFF. In DNA form, the CDR3 reads TGTGCCTGTTCTGACAGGAACACCGGGGAGATGTTTTTT.

Only a few counts were recorded for this clonotype. CDR3 nucleotides: TGTGCCAGCTTGCCCTTACTGGCGGGAGGTGGCGAGCAGTACTTC. As protein: CASLPLLAGGGEQYF. The chain combines TRBV27 with TRBJ2-7; TRBD2 agrees at 8 bases. Germline-derived CDR1 and CDR2 are MNHEY and SMNVEV (reference sequence). With V trimmed by 8 bases and J by 6 bases, 15 bases remained unmatched. This CDR3 has 15 residues.

This chain's CDR3 is CASSAIVGIDTQYF. The DNA of the CDR3 is TGTGCCAGCAGTGCTATAGTTGGAATAGATACGCAGTATTTT. The gene calls are TRBV12-3 or TRBV12-4 and TRBJ2-3; D uncertain. V lost 5 bases and J 5 bases, leaving 14 bases between the germline ends. The CDR3 consists of 14 residues.

This chain links TRBV9 with TRBJ2-3; maybe TRBD1 (5 bases). V was cut by 0 bases and J by 2 bases, with 7 bases left in between. Germline lookup yields CDR1 SGDLS and CDR2 YYNGEE. The CDR3 spans 14 residues. The DNA of the CDR3 is TGTGCCAGCAGCGTAGGCAGGGACACAGATACGCAGTATTTT. Translation gives CASSVGRDTDTQYF.